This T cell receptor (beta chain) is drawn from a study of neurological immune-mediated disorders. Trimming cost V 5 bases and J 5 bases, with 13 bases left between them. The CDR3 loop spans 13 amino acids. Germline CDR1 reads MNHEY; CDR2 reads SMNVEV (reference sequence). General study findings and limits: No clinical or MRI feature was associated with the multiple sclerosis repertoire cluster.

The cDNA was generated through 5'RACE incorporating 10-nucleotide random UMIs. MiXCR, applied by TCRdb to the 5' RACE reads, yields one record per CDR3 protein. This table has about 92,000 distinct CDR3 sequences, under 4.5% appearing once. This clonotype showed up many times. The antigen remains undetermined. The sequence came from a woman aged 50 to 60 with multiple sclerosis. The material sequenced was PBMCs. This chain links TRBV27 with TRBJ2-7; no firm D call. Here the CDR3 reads CASSPSGYNEQYF. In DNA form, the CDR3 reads TGTGCCAGCAGTCCTTCCGGATACAACGAGCAGTACTTC.